A single sample is the source of the 10 T cell receptor beta chains below, sequenced in a study of regulatory T cells in long-lasting Graves disease. Combining iRepertoire HTBI primers with Arm-PCR of CDR3 regions, the authors built TCR beta libraries. One entry per CDR3 protein, called by TCRdb with MiXCR from the multiplex PCR reads. The table lists 300,000 to 400,000 distinct CDR3 sequences, 16% of them singletons. Time point: newly diagnosed GD, antithyroid drugs for less than 3 months. Extracted RNA from PBMCs served as the source of the TCR library. These data also formed part of another study, on T cells in Graves' hyperthyroidism and ophthalmopathy.

The source was peripheral blood mononuclear cells (PBMCs), collected at new diagnosis, from a patient treated with antithyroid drugs. The receptor source for this set is a man aged 35 to 55 with Graves disease.

Many counts were recorded for this clonotype. This rearrangement joins TRBV12-3 or TRBV12-4 to TRBJ1-5; D is unresolved. This CDR3 comprises 16 residues. The V gene lost 2 bases and the J gene lost 2 bases, with 13 bases spanning the gap. Here the CDR3 reads CASSLLGSGGNQPQHF. As DNA, the CDR3 is TGTGCCAGCAGTTTACTAGGGTCGGGAGGCAATCAGCCCCAGCATTTT.

As concerns this clonotype: This may come from a read error, since a much larger clone is one base off. The V and J genes are TRBV12-3 or TRBV12-4 and TRBJ2-1; the D gene is possibly TRBD1 (6 bases). The V end lost 2 bases, the J end lost 5 bases, and 10 bases lay between the germline ends. This CDR3 contains 14 residues. Here the CDR3 reads CASSLNRANNEQFF. In nucleotides, the CDR3 is TGTGCCAGCAGTTTAAACAGGGCAAACAATGAGCAGTTCTTC.

This clonotype was observed many times. The chain links TRBV30 to TRBJ2-3; 7 nucleotides match TRBD1. The CDR3 is 14 amino acids. Trimming cost V 8 bases and J 0 bases; bases outside gene matches: 8. The germline CDR1 and CDR2 sequences are GTSNPN and SVGIG (reference sequence). The CDR3 loop reads CARTRDSSTDTQYF. CDR3 bases: TGTGCCCGGACCCGGGACAGTAGCACAGATACGCAGTATTTT.

This clonotype was counted a few times. The chain recombines TRBV11-2 with TRBJ2-5; the match to TRBD1 covers 9 bases. The CDR3 has 15 residues. V lost 5 bases, J lost 4 bases, and 8 bases stayed unmatched. Germline CDR1 is SGHAT and CDR2 is FQNNGV. The CDR3 bases are TGTGCCAGCAGCATTAGACAGGGGGTGGGAGAGACCCAGTACTTC. Translated, it gives CASSIRQGVGETQYF.

Ten or more counts support this clonotype. V is TRBV12-5 and J is TRBJ1-5, with D hard to call. Germline CDR1 reads LGHNT; CDR2 reads FRNRAP. Trimming removed 7 bases from V and 0 bases from J, with 10 bases in between. The CDR3 runs 14 residues. CDR3 nucleotides: TGTGCTAGTGCCGTATACTATAGCAATCAGCCCCAGCATTTT. Protein sequence: CASAVYYSNQPQHF. The full variable domain, rest sourced from reference TRBV12-5 and TRBJ1-5, is DARVTQTPRHKVTEMGQEVTMRCQPILGHNTVFWYRQTMMQGLELLAYFRNRAPLDDSGMPKDRFSAEMPDATLATLKIQPSEPRDSAVYFCASAVYYSNQPQHFGDGTRLSIL.

The chain carries TRBV6-5 and TRBJ2-5; 10 bases align to TRBD2. V lost 0 bases and J lost 2; bases outside the gene matches: 3. The CDR3 totals 16 residues. Germline CDR1 and CDR2: MNHEY and SVGAGI. The CDR3 loop reads CASSYSLAGAQETQYF. The CDR3 DNA follows: TGTGCCAGCAGTTACTCTCTAGCGGGGGCACAAGAGACCCAGTACTTC.

This clonotype appeared once. This may be a read error: a much more frequent sequence differs by one nucleotide. This rearrangement joins TRBV7-2 to TRBJ2-7, with 7 bases that match TRBD1. Germline values: CDR1 SGHTA, CDR2 FQGNSA. The length of the CDR3 is 13 residues. CDR3 bases: TGTGCCGGCAGCATAAGACAGGGCGCCGAGCAGTACTTC. Amino acids: CAGSIRQGAEQYF.

This clonotype was recorded at least ten times. J is TRBJ2-5 and V is TRBV28; TRBD2 is a possible D gene (7 bases). CDR1 and CDR2 (germline): MDHEN, SYDVKM. There are 15 residues in the CDR3. The V gene lost 6 bases and the J gene lost 6 bases, with 20 bases spanning the gap. The DNA of the CDR3 is TGTGCCAGCAGCCCCCGGGGGGCGAGTATTCAGACCCAGTACTTC. Its translation is CASSPRGASIQTQYF. The complete variable domain, with remaining parts taken from reference TRBV28 and TRBJ2-5, reads DVKVTQSSRYLVKRTGEKVFLECVQDMDHENMFWYRQDPGLGLRLIYFSYDVKMKEKGDIPEGYSVSREKKERFSLILESASTNQTSMYLCASSPRGASIQTQYFGPGTRLLVL.

In regard to this clonotype: Since a much larger clone is just one base distant, this may be a read error. V gene TRBV11-2 combines with J gene TRBJ2-1; the D is unclear. The last part of the DNA fits TRBJ2-5 better; the J call may be wrong. The CDR3 contains 13 residues. Germline V gives CDR1 SGHAT, CDR2 FQNNGV. The CDR3 loop reads CASSYQPRETQYF. The CDR3 DNA reads as TGTGCCAGCAGCTATCAACCCCGGGAGACCCAGTACTTC.

The rearrangement links TRBV20-1 to TRBJ2-1; 11 positions agree with TRBD2. The junction had 8 bases not matched to a gene; V was cut back by 6 bases and J by 4 bases. CDR3 length: 15 residues. Looked up from germline, CDR1 is DFQATT and CDR2 is SNEGSKA (reference sequence). The CDR3 nucleotides are TGCAGTGCCGCACCTCTAGCGGGGGGTTACAATGAGCAGTTCTTC. It translates to CSAAPLAGGYNEQFF.